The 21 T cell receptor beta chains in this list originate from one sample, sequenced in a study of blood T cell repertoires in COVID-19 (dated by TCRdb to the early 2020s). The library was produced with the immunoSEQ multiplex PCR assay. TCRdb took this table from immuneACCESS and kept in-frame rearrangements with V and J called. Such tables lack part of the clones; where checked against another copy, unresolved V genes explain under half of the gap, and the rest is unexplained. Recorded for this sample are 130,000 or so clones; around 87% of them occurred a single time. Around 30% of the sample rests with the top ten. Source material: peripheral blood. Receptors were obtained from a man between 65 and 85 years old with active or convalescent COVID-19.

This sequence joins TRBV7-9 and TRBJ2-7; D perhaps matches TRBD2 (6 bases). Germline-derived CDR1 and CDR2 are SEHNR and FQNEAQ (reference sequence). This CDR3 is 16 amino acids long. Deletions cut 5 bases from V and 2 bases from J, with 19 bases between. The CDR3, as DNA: TGTGCCAGCAGCCCGCCGGAGGGCCTTTGGGCCTACGAGCAGTACTTC. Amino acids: CASSPPEGLWAYEQYF.

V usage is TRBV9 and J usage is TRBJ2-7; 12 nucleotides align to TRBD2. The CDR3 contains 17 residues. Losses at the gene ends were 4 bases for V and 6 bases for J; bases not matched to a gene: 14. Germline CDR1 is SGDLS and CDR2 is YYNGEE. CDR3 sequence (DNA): TGTGCCAGCAGCTCCGGACTAGCGGGGAGTCTTCCCCTCGAGCAGTACTTC. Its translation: CASSSGLAGSLPLEQYF.

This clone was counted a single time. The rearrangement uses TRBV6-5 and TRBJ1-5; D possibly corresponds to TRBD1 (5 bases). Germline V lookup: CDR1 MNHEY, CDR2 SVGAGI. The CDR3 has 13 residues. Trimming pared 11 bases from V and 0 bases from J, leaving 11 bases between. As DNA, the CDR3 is TGTGCCGGGGCAGTAAATAGCAATCAGCCCCAGCATTTT. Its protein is CAGAVNSNQPQHF.

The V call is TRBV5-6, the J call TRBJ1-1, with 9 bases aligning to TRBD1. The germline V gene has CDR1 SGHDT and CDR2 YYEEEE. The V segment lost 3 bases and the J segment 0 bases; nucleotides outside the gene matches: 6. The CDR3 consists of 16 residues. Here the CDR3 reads CASSSAGTGMNTEAFF. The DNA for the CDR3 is TGTGCCAGCAGCTCAGCCGGGACAGGGATGAACACTGAAGCTTTCTTT.

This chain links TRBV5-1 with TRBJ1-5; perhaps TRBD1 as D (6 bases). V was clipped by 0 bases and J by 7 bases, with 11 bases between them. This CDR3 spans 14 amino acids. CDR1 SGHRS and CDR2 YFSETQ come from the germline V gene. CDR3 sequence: CASSLVGRGQPQHF. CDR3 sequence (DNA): TGCGCCAGCAGCTTGGTTGGGAGGGGGCAGCCCCAGCATTTT.

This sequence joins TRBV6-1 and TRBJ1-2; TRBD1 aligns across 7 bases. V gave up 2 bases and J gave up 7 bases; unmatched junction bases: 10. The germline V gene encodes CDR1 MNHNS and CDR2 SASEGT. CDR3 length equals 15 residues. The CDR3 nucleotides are TGTGCCAGCAGTGAAACGACAGGGCAGCGGTCTGGCTACACCTTC. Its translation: CASSETTGQRSGYTF.

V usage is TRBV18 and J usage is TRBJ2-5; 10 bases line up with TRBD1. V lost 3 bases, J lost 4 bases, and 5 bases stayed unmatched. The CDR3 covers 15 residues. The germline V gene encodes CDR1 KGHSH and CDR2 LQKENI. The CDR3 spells CASSPARDRGETQYF. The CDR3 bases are TGTGCCAGCTCACCGGCTCGGGACAGGGGAGAGACCCAGTACTTC. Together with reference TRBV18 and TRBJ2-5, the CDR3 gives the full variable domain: NAGVMQNPRHLVRRRGQEARLRCSPMKGHSHVYWYRQLPEEGLKFMVYLQKENIIDESGMPKERFSAEFPKEGPSILRIQQVVRGDSAAYFCASSPARDRGETQYFGPGTRLLVL.

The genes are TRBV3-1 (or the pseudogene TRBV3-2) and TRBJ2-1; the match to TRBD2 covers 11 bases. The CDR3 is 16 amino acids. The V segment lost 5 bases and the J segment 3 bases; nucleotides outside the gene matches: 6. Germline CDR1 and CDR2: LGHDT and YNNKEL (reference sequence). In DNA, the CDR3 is TGTGCCAGCAGCTACGGGACTAGCGGTTACTACAATGAGCAGTTCTTC. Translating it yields CASSYGTSGYYNEQFF.

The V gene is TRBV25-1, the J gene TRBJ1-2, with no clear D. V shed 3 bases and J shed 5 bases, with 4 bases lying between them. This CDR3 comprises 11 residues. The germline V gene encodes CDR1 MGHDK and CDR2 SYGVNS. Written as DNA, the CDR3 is TGTGCCAGCAGTGATCCTTATGGCTACACCTTC. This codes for CASSDPYGYTF.

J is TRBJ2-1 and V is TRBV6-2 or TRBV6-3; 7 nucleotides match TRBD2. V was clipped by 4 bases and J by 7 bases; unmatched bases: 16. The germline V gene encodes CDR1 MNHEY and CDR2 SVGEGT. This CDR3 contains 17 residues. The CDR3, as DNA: TGTGCCAGCAGTTCCCTTCGCGGGGGAGGCAGTAAGAATGAGCAGTTCTTC. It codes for CASSSLRGGGSKNEQFF.

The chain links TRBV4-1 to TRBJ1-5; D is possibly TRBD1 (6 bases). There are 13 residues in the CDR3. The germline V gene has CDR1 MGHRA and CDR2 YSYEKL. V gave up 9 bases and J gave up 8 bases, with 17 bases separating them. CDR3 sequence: CARVDRSTEPQHF. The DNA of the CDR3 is TGCGCCAGGGTCGACAGGTCCACAGAGCCCCAGCATTTT.

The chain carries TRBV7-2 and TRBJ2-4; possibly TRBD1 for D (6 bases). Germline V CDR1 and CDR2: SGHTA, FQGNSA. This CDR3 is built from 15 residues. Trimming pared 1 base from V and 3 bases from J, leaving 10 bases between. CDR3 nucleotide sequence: TGTGCCAGCAGCTTAGGACAGGTGTTCAAAAACATTCAGTACTTC. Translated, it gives CASSLGQVFKNIQYF.

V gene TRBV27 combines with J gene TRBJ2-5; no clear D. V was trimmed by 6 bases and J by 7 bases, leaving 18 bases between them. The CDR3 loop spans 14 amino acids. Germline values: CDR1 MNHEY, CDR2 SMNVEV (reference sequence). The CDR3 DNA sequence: TGTGCCAGCAGCCCCGACGCAGGCTCAGGGACCCAGTACTTC. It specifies CASSPDAGSGTQYF.

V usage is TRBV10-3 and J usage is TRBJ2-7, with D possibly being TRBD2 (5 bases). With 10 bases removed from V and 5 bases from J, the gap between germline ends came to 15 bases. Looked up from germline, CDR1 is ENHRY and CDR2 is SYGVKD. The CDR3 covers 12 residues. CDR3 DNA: TGTGCCAGTACTAGTACCGTGGACGAGCAGTACTTC. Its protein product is CASTSTVDEQYF.

CDR3: CASSTPGTGDGNQPQHF. As DNA, the CDR3 is TGTGCCAGTAGTACCCCCGGGACAGGGGACGGGAATCAGCCCCAGCATTTT. The chain is built from TRBV19 and TRBJ1-5; 10 positions agree with TRBD1. The germline gives CDR1 LNHDA, CDR2 SQIVND (reference sequence). The J segment lost 4 bases and the V segment lost 4 bases, leaving 10 bases of the junction unmatched. There are 17 residues in the CDR3.

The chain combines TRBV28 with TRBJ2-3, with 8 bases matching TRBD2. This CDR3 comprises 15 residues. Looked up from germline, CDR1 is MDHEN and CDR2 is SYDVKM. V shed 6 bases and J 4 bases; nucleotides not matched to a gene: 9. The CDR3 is CASSSPPGGADTQYF. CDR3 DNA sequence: TGTGCCAGCAGCTCCCCGCCGGGAGGGGCAGATACGCAGTATTTT.

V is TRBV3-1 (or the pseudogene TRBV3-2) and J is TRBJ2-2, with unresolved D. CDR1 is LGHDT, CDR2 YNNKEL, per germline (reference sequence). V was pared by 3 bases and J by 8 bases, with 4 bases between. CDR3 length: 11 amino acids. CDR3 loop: CASSHRGELFF. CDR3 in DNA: TGTGCCAGCAGCCACCGTGGGGAGCTGTTTTTT.

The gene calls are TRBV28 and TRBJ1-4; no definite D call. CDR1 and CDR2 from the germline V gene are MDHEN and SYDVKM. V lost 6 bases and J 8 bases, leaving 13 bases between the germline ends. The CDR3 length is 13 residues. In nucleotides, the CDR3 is TGTGCCAGCAGACGCTCGGAGGGCGAAAAACTGTTTTTT. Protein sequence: CASRRSEGEKLFF.

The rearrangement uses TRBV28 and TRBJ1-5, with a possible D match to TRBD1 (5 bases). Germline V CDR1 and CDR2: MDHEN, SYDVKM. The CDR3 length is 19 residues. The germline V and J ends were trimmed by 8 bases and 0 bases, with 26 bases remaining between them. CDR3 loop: CASGPELEDIWDSNQPQHF. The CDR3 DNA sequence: TGTGCCAGCGGACCGGAGTTAGAGGACATATGGGATAGCAATCAGCCCCAGCATTTT.

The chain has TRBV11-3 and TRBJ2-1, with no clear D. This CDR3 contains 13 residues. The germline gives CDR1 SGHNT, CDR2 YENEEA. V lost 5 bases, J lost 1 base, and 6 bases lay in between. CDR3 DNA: TGTGCCAGCAGCGTAACATCCTACAATGAGCAGTTCTTC. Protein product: CASSVTSYNEQFF.

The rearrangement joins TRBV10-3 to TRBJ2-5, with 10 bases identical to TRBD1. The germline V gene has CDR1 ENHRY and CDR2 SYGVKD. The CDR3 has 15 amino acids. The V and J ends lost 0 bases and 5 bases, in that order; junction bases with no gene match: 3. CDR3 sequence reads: CAISESTGGGETQYF. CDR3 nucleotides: TGTGCCATCAGTGAGTCGACAGGGGGCGGGGAGACCCAGTACTTC.